This T cell receptor (beta chain) was recovered during a study of beta chain features in type 1 diabetes. Study-wide findings and caveats: In all four CD4+ subsets, TCRB CDR3 length was significantly, moderately reduced in type 1 diabetes.

The investigators reverse transcribed all of the isolated RNA, so they sequenced expressed TCRB transcripts. The table came from immunoSEQ multiplex PCR; TCRdb's copy has only in-frame clones and leaves some out. Found here are hundreds of thousands of clones, around an eighth of them singletons; the top ten hold about 0.02%. Looked up from germline, CDR1 is MGHDK and CDR2 is SYGVNS. Trimming stripped 0 bases from V and 2 bases from J, with 14 bases between. The length of the CDR3 is 17 residues. A note on this clone: Its antigen remains unknown.

This TCR derives from a man in his late teens or twenties with type 1 diabetes. The chain joins TRBV25-1 to TRBJ2-1; D might be TRBD1 (5 bases). The specimen was naive CD4+ T cells from blood. The DNA for the CDR3 is TGTGCCAGCAGTGAATACTCCCGGCAGGGCCCCTACAATGAGCAGTTCTTC. This codes for CASSEYSRQGPYNEQFF.